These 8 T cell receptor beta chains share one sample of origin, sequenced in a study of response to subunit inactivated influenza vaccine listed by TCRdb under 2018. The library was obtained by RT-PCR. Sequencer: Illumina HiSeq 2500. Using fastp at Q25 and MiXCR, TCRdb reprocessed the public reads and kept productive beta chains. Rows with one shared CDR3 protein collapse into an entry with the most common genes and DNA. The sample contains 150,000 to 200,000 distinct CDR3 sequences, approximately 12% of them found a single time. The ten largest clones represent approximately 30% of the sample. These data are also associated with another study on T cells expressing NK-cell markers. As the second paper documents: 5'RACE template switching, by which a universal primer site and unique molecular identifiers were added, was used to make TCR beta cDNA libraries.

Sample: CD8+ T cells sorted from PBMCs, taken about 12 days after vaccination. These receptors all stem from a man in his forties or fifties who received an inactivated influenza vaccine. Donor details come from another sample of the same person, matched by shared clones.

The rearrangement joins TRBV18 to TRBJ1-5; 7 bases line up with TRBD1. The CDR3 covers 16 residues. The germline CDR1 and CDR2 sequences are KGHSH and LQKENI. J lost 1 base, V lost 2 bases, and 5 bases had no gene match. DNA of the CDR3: TGTGCCAGCTCACCATCGACAGGGACGAGCAATCAGCCCCAGCATTTT. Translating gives CASSPSTGTSNQPQHF.

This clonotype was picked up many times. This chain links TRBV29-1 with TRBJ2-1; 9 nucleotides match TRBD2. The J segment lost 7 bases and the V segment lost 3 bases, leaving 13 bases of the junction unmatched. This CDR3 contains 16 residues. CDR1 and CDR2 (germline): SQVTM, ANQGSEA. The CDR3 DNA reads TGCAGCGTTGATCAGAGAGGTAGCGGGAGTGATAATGAGCAGTTCTTC. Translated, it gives CSVDQRGSGSDNEQFF.

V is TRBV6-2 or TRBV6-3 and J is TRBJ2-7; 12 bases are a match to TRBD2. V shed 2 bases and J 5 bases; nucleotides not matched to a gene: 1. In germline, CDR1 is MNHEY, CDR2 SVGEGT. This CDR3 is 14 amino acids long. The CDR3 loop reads CASSYLAGGNEQYF. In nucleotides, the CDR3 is TGTGCCAGCAGTTACCTAGCGGGAGGGAACGAGCAGTACTTC.

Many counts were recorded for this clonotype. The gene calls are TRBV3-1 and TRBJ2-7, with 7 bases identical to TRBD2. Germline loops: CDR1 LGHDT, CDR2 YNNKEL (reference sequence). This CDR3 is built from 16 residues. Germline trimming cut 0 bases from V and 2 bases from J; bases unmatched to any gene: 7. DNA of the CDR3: TGTGCCAGCAGCCAAGAAACCGGGAGGTTGACCTACGAGCAGTACTTC. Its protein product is CASSQETGRLTYEQYF.

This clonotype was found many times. The CDR3 here is CASSFTGTGANVLTF. CDR3 nucleotides: TGTGCCAGCAGTTTCACAGGGACTGGGGCCAACGTCCTGACTTTC. The chain combines TRBV27 with TRBJ2-6, with a possible D match to TRBD1 (6 bases). The CDR3 sequence is 15 residues long. The V end was cut by 3 bases, the J end by 2 bases, with 8 bases between. CDR1 and CDR2 from the germline V gene are MNHEY and SMNVEV (reference sequence).

Here the CDR3 reads CASSLMAGGPYEQYF. The CDR3 DNA sequence: TGTGCCAGCAGCTTGATGGCGGGAGGGCCGTACGAGCAGTACTTC. V usage is TRBV5-4 and J usage is TRBJ2-7, with 9 bases matching TRBD2. V was pared by 1 base and J by 4 bases, with 6 bases of the junction left unmatched. The CDR3 has 15 residues. In germline, CDR1 is SGHNT, CDR2 YYREEE (reference sequence). The variable domain in full, with the rest retrieved from reference TRBV5-4 and TRBJ2-7, is ETGVTQSPTHLIKTRGQQVTLRCSSQSGHNTVSWYQQALGQGPQFIFQYYREEENGRGNFPPRFSGLQFPNYSSELNVNALELDDSALYLCASSLMAGGPYEQYFGPGTRLTVT.

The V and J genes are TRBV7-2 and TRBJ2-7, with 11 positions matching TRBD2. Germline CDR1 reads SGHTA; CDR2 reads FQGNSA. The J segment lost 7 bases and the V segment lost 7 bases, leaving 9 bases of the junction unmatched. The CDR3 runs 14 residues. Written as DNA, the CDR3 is TGTGCCAGCAACCGACTAGCGGGGTCGAGAGAGCAGTACTTC. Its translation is CASNRLAGSREQYF.

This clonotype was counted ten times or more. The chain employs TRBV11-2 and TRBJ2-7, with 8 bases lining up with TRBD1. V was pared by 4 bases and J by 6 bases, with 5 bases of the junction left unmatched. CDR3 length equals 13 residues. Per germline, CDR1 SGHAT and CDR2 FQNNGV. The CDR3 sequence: CASSYGQGSEQYF. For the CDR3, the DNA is TGTGCCAGCAGCTACGGACAGGGTAGCGAGCAGTACTTC.